One sample yielded the 5 T cell receptor beta chains listed below, sequenced in a study of T-cell reconstitution after alpha-beta-depleted transplantation in children. During its preparation, the TCRbeta library received unique molecular identifiers. TCRdb passed the PCR reads through MiXCR, listing each CDR3 protein once. The repertoire consists of some 400,000 distinct CDR3 sequences, with around 21% occurring once and the leading ten covering 3% to 4.5%. The starting material was PBMCs from the stem cell graft donor, obtained from the stem cell graft. These TCRs come from a human donor who donated a stem cell graft to a child with acute myeloid leukemia.

Regarding this clonotype: A much larger clone differs from this one at a single base, so this may be a read error. The chain uses TRBV7-6 and TRBJ2-7; D ambiguous. This CDR3 spans 14 amino acids. Germline lookup yields CDR1 SGHVS and CDR2 FNYEAQ. The CDR3 is CASSLAPNSSEQYF. In DNA form, the CDR3 reads TGTGCCAGCAGCTTAGCGCCGAACTCCTCCGAGCAGTACTTC. Looking up the rest from reference TRBV7-6 and TRBJ2-7 gives the full variable domain: GAGVSQSPRYKVTKRGQDVALRCDPISGHVSLYWYRQALGQGPEFLTYFNYEAQQDKSGLPNDRFSAERPEGSISTLTIQRTEQRDSAMYRCASSLAPNSSEQYFGPGTRLTVT.

The chain uses TRBV11-1 and TRBJ2-4; 7 bases agree with TRBD2. CDR1 and CDR2 (germline): SGHAT, FQDESV (reference sequence). Trimming removed 2 bases from V and 2 bases from J; junction bases left unmatched: 9. CDR3 length: 17 residues. CDR3 sequence reads: CASSLLAGASPKNIQYF. The CDR3 DNA is TGTGCCAGCAGCTTATTGGCGGGAGCATCTCCCAAAAACATTCAGTACTTC.

This clonotype showed up many times. The chain employs TRBV29-1 and TRBJ2-2, with D perhaps TRBD1 (5 bases). The CDR3 contains 13 residues. CDR1 is SQVTM, CDR2 ANQGSEA, per germline. V was trimmed by 7 bases and J by 2 bases, leaving 11 bases between them. In DNA form, the CDR3 reads TGCAGCGGCACAGGCTCTAACACCGGGGAGCTGTTTTTT. This translates into CSGTGSNTGELFF.

V is TRBV7-6 and J is TRBJ2-3; D gene uncertain. In germline, CDR1 is SGHVS, CDR2 FNYEAQ. V was shortened by 3 bases and J by 2 bases, with 6 bases between the two germline ends. The CDR3 loop spans 13 amino acids. The DNA of the CDR3 is TGTGCCAGCAGCTTGGCAGACACAGATACGCAGTATTTT. Its protein product is CASSLADTDTQYF.

This clonotype was observed at least ten times. V and J are TRBV6-1 and TRBJ2-7; a possible D gene is TRBD2 (6 bases). CDR1 MNHNS and CDR2 SASEGT come from the germline V gene. The CDR3 length is 15 residues. Trimming stripped 4 bases from V and 2 bases from J, with 15 bases between. The CDR3 here is CASSVQLSGAYEQYF. In DNA, the CDR3 is TGTGCCAGCAGTGTCCAATTGTCGGGAGCCTACGAGCAGTACTTC.